Here is one TCR beta chain with its context. The clone's antigen remains unknown. It has no much larger one-base neighbor in the sample; base qualities were not kept. The data were taken from a study of CD8+ T cells in alopecia areata (dated 2018 in TCRdb). Study-wide context: The treated patients, all with moderate-to-severe alopecia areata, were enrolled in an open-label pilot trial of oral tofacitinib given at 5 to 10 mg twice daily. On the human side, TCRbeta sequencing was run on scalp tissue and on sorted CD4+ and CD8+ peripheral blood T cells from healthy controls and from alopecia areata patients with either patchy or totalis/universalis disease. RNA came from the PAXgene miRNA kit for fixed scalp, the miRNeasy kit for PBMCs, and the RNeasy kit for mouse skin. Tofacitinib was administered for 6 to 18 months, and 6 months of follow-up off drug were then conducted to assess delayed response and recurrence. Patients on tofacitinib were biopsied at baseline and after 4 and 24 weeks of treatment, and several of the patients also had a later scalp biopsy. In both human patients and the C3H/HeJ mouse model, the study applied high-throughput TCRbeta sequencing to look at T cell clonal expansion in alopecia areata. Scalp clonality was compared among normal scalp (n=4), patchy alopecia areata scalp (n=8), and alopecia totalis/universalis scalp (n=8). immunoSEQ multiplex PCR using 35 Vbeta forward primers and 13 Jbeta reverse primers was used to amplify TCRbeta CDR3 regions.

From alopecia areata patients, peripheral blood was collected along with lesional scalp punch biopsies. PBMCs were separated by density centrifugation and stained for CD3, CD4 and CD8, after which CD4+ and CD8+ T cells were sorted on a FACSAria. From the cysteine through the phenylalanine, the CDR3 covers 17 amino acids. The kept DNA is CDR3 alone, 51 bases in frame from the first base. Between the V and J ends, shortened by 3 bases and 0 bases respectively, the junction contains 12 bases. CDR1 and CDR2 were assigned from the germline V gene as SGHVS and FNYEAQ. Study-level results and caveats: Unlike mouse skin, which is dominated by gammadelta T cells, normal human skin has resident alphabeta T cells that are also sequenced, and this complicates analysis of the scalp TCR repertoire. Compared with mice, TCR sequences shared between patients were less clear, possibly partly because of HLA diversity across the patient population. Compared with normal scalp, lesional scalp, particularly in alopecia totalis/universalis, had higher clonality and more expanded CD8+ clones, which suggests antigenic drive.

Libraries were made using the immunoSEQ multiplex PCR assay. For TCR sequencing, RNA was extracted from every sample and reverse transcribed into cDNA to serve as template. First-strand cDNA was synthesized using SuperScript III with a 2:1 mix of oligo-dT and random hexamers. A synthetic immune receptor repertoire was used to gauge amplification bias, and whatever bias remained was removed computationally. As for how the authors treated the data: Raw reads were preprocessed for error removal, and CDR3 was defined according to IMGT conventions as running from the conserved cysteine to phenylalanine. Clonality was computed as 1 minus the Shannon entropy, with the entropy normalized by log2 of the number of productive unique TCRs. Whether each scalp clone was CD4 or CD8 was inferred by checking scalp TCRbeta sequences against the CD4 and CD8 repertoires from sorted blood. The table comes from immuneACCESS by way of TCRdb, which keeps in-frame sequences with V and J called. Part of the clones is missing from these tables; in studies checked, under half for an unresolved V gene and the rest for unknown reasons. The DNA gave D and trimming, while V, J and clone size come from that table. Counted in this sample were 130,000 to 150,000 clones; over 45% of them appeared once. The biggest ten clones account for roughly 6.8% of the sample.

The chain was built from TRBV7-6 and TRBJ2-6; a weak D assignment points to TRBD1 (6 bases agree). What was sequenced was CD4+ T cells sorted from blood. This TCR came from a human donor with alopecia areata. CDR3 loop: CASSLGAGGSGANVLTF. The nucleotide sequence is given as TGTGCCAGCAGCTTGGGGGCTGGGGGCTCTGGGGCCAACGTCCTGACTTTC.